Below are 31 T cell receptor beta chains sequenced from a single sample in a study of blood T cell repertoires in COVID-19. Produced via immunoSEQ multiplex PCR; TCRdb's table is partial and in-frame only. There are a few hundred thousand clones in the sample; 80% to 90% occur only once, and more than 4% lies in the top ten. What was sequenced was PBMCs or T cells enriched from blood (not recorded which). The receptors here all came from a woman in her twenties or thirties who had recovered from COVID-19.

This sequence joins TRBV15 and TRBJ1-5, with D tentatively TRBD1 (5 bases). CDR3 size: 14 residues. CDR1 LNHNV and CDR2 YYDKDF come from the germline V gene (reference sequence). V was clipped by 0 bases and J by 6 bases, with 9 bases between them. For the CDR3, the DNA is TGTGCCACCAGCAGAGAACAGGAGGGTCAGCCCCAGCATTTT. This encodes CATSREQEGQPQHF.

The CDR3 is CASSAGGLGVGDTQYF. The CDR3 DNA sequence: TGTGCCAGCAGCGCCGGGGGACTAGGAGTGGGAGATACGCAGTATTTT. The gene calls are TRBV11-2 and TRBJ2-3, with 8 nucleotides matching TRBD2. Germline CDR1 and CDR2: SGHAT and FQNNGV. V lost 5 bases and J lost 5; bases outside the gene matches: 12. The CDR3 has 16 amino acids.

V usage is TRBV29-1 and J usage is TRBJ2-7; TRBD2 might be the D (5 bases). Per germline, CDR1 SQVTM and CDR2 ANQGSEA. V was shortened by 6 bases and J by 2 bases, with 14 bases between the two germline ends. The CDR3 has 13 residues. CDR3 in amino acids: CSVSTDLTYEQYF. In nucleotides, the CDR3 is TGCAGCGTCTCCACGGACTTAACCTACGAGCAGTACTTC.

In nucleotides, the CDR3 is TGTGCCAGCACCCTCCGCCGACAGGGACCCTACGAGCAGTACTTC. Translating it yields CASTLRRQGPYEQYF. The chain is built from TRBV28 and TRBJ2-7; 7 nucleotides line up with TRBD1. Looked up from germline, CDR1 is MDHEN and CDR2 is SYDVKM. V trimming: 7 bases; J trimming: 2 bases; junction bases outside the gene matches: 11. This CDR3 is built from 15 residues.

This chain connects TRBV19 to TRBJ1-2, with D possibly being TRBD1 (6 bases). The CDR3 spans 15 residues. Germline assignment: CDR1 LNHDA and CDR2 SQIVND (reference sequence). Trimming left V 2 bases short and J 6 bases short, with 16 bases between. The CDR3 region is CASSIIEQGTDGYTF. In DNA form, the CDR3 reads TGTGCCAGTAGTATAATTGAGCAGGGGACGGATGGCTACACCTTC.

The chain uses TRBV7-6 and TRBJ1-4; no definite D call. Trimming shortened V by 5 bases and J by 8 bases, and 18 bases separated the two germline ends. From germline, CDR1 is SGHVS and CDR2 FNYEAQ. The CDR3 totals 15 residues. CDR3 nucleotides: TGTGCCAGCAGCCCCACCTTATTACAAGTAGAAAAACTGTTTTTT. Protein: CASSPTLLQVEKLFF.

The rearrangement links TRBV24-1 to TRBJ2-3; TRBD1 matches 7 bases. Germline CDR1 KGHDR, CDR2 SFDVKD. The CDR3 runs to 13 residues. Trimming removed 5 bases from V and 6 bases from J; junction bases left unmatched: 4. The CDR3, as DNA: TGTGCCACCAGTGGACAGGGAAAGGATACGCAGTATTTT. Translation: CATSGQGKDTQYF.

With regard to this clone: A read error may be the cause here, since a much bigger clone is one base away. Other nucleotide sequences from this sample produce the same CDR3. CDR3 sequence (DNA): TGTGCCACCAGCGGTGGGGGGGGGCGGGGTGGATTTTTAGACACTGAAGCTTTCTTT. This encodes CATSGGGGRGGFLDTEAFF. The chain carries TRBV15 and TRBJ1-1; D perhaps matches TRBD1 (6 bases). The germline V gene encodes CDR1 LNHNV and CDR2 YYDKDF (reference sequence). The length of the CDR3 is 19 residues. Trimming pared 5 bases from V and 3 bases from J, leaving 28 bases between.

V usage is TRBV18 and J usage is TRBJ2-3, with 12 positions matching TRBD1. V trimming: 7 bases; J trimming: 2 bases; junction bases outside the gene matches: 7. Germline CDR1 is KGHSH and CDR2 is LQKENI. The CDR3 sequence is 16 residues long. The CDR3, as DNA: TGTGCCAGCTTTCAGCCGGGACAGGGGGCCACAGATACGCAGTATTTT. It encodes CASFQPGQGATDTQYF.

The sample holds a few counts of this clone. This chain links TRBV5-1 with TRBJ1-6, with TRBD1 identical over 7 bases. The V gene's germline CDR1 is SGHRS and CDR2 YFSETQ. The CDR3 extends over 15 amino acids. With 3 bases clipped from V and 5 bases from J, the junction kept 5 bases outside the gene matches. CDR3 sequence reads: CASSWGTADNSPLHF. The CDR3 coding sequence is TGCGCCAGCAGCTGGGGGACAGCTGATAATTCACCCCTCCACTTT.

Written as DNA, the CDR3 is TGTGCCAGCAGAACCGGGACAGGGATCAATTCACCCCTCCACTTT. Translated: CASRTGTGINSPLHF. The chain employs TRBV19 and TRBJ1-6; 9 bases match TRBD1. J lost 7 bases, V lost 9 bases, and 10 bases had no gene match. Germline V CDR1 and CDR2: LNHDA, SQIVND (reference sequence). The CDR3 is 15 amino acids.

CDR3 sequence (DNA): TGTGCCAGCAGCTTGGGGGCTACAGGGCTCTCTGGAAACACCATATATTTT. Protein product: CASSLGATGLSGNTIYF. The genes are TRBV5-5 and TRBJ1-3; D may be TRBD1 (6 bases). V lost 0 bases, J lost 0 bases, and 13 bases lay in between. CDR3 length: 17 residues. Germline V gene sequence: CDR1 SGHKS, CDR2 YYEKEE (reference sequence).

The chain couples TRBV4-1 to TRBJ2-7, with 8 bases identical to TRBD2. V lost 2 bases to trimming and J lost 5 bases; unmatched junction nucleotides: 8. Looked up from germline, CDR1 is MGHRA and CDR2 is YSYEKL. This CDR3 is built from 15 residues. CDR3 protein: CASSQPGLGYHEQYF. The CDR3 coding sequence is TGCGCCAGCAGCCAACCGGGACTAGGGTACCACGAGCAGTACTTC.

This clone was recorded only once. V and J are TRBV30 and TRBJ1-1; the match to TRBD1 covers 8 bases. Germline loops: CDR1 GTSNPN, CDR2 SVGIG (reference sequence). The CDR3 spans 16 residues. V lost 5 bases to trimming and J lost 0 bases; unmatched junction nucleotides: 11. The DNA of the CDR3 is TGTGCCTGGGGACTTACAGGGGGGGGAGTGAACACTGAAGCTTTCTTT. Translation gives CAWGLTGGGVNTEAFF.

This chain joins TRBV18 and TRBJ1-2; D is possibly TRBD1 (5 bases). The V end was cut by 3 bases, the J end by 8 bases, with 22 bases between. The CDR3 totals 16 residues. The germline gives CDR1 KGHSH, CDR2 LQKENI. CDR3 sequence reads: CASSPNPQGSIHGYTF. Here the CDR3 DNA reads TGTGCCAGCTCACCGAACCCCCAGGGTTCGATTCACGGCTACACCTTC.

The genes are TRBV6-1 and TRBJ2-7; 14 nucleotides match TRBD2. Trimming cost V 3 bases and J 2 bases; bases outside gene matches: 6. The CDR3 is made up of 17 amino acids. Germline lookup yields CDR1 MNHNS and CDR2 SASEGT. DNA for the CDR3: TGTGCCAGCAGTGAGGGACTAGCGGGAGCCCTCCCCTACGAGCAGTACTTC. Amino acid sequence: CASSEGLAGALPYEQYF.

V and J are TRBV5-6 and TRBJ2-4; TRBD1 might be the D (5 bases). V gave up 1 base and J gave up 2 bases, with 10 bases separating them. CDR3 size: 15 residues. Germline CDR1 and CDR2: SGHDT and YYEEEE. The CDR3 bases are TGTGCCAGCAGCTTGTTTTGGGGCCCCAAAAACATTCAGTACTTC. Protein sequence: CASSLFWGPKNIQYF. Looking up the rest from reference TRBV5-6 and TRBJ2-4 gives the full variable domain: DAGVTQSPTHLIKTRGQQVTLRCSPKSGHDTVSWYQQALGQGPQFIFQYYEEEERQRGNFPDRFSGHQFPNYSSELNVNALLLGDSALYLCASSLFWGPKNIQYFGAGTRLSVL.

The chain carries TRBV11-2 and TRBJ2-2; D remains unclear. Trimming removed 1 base at V and 4 bases at J, with 13 bases between. Germline loops: CDR1 SGHAT, CDR2 FQNNGV. The CDR3 is made up of 16 amino acids. The CDR3 coding sequence is TGTGCCAGCAGCTTAGGAGTGGTGACTCCCACCGGGGAGCTGTTTTTT. Protein product: CASSLGVVTPTGELFF.

In its sample, this clone was seen once. The V call is TRBV6-5, the J call TRBJ1-2, with D unclear. The V and J ends lost 6 bases and 8 bases respectively, with 16 bases between them. CDR3 length: 13 residues. Germline V gives CDR1 MNHEY, CDR2 SVGAGI. The CDR3: CASSQGRASGYTF. The CDR3 bases are TGTGCCAGCAGCCAAGGGAGGGCAAGCGGCTACACCTTC.

The genes are TRBV19 and TRBJ1-1; 7 nucleotides match TRBD1. After removal of 10 bases from V and 3 bases from J, the junction contained 8 bases not matched to a gene. The germline gives CDR1 LNHDA, CDR2 SQIVND (reference sequence). CDR3 length equals 13 residues. CDR3 residues: CATTAGQYTEAFF. CDR3 coding DNA: TGTGCCACTACGGCGGGACAGTACACTGAAGCTTTCTTT. The complete variable domain, with remaining parts taken from reference TRBV19 and TRBJ1-1, reads DGGITQSPKYLFRKEGQNVTLSCEQNLNHDAMYWYRQDPGQGLRLIYYSQIVNDFQKGDIAEGYSVSREKKESFPLTVTSAQKNPTAFYLCATTAGQYTEAFFGQGTRLTVV.

The chain employs TRBV10-3 and TRBJ1-5; maybe TRBD1 (6 bases). Germline V CDR1 and CDR2: ENHRY, SYGVKD. V lost 5 bases to trimming and J lost 2 bases, with 10 bases between them. The CDR3 has 14 residues. CDR3: CAISIGQRNQPQHF. DNA of the CDR3: TGTGCCATCAGTATTGGACAGCGCAATCAGCCCCAGCATTTT.

The V gene is TRBV4-1, the J gene TRBJ1-3; no reliable D call. Germline V lookup: CDR1 MGHRA, CDR2 YSYEKL. This CDR3 contains 15 residues. V gave up 4 bases and J gave up 1 base, with 11 bases separating them. CDR3 nucleotides: TGCGCCAGCAGCCCCAAGGCCAGGTCTGGAAACACCATATATTTT. Protein sequence: CASSPKARSGNTIYF.

The V call is TRBV24-1, the J call TRBJ2-7; TRBD2 agrees at 7 bases. Germline CDR1 reads KGHDR; CDR2 reads SFDVKD. J lost 1 base, V lost 4 bases, and 9 bases had no gene match. The CDR3 spans 16 residues. The CDR3 reads CATSEPREGFSYEQYF. The CDR3 DNA follows: TGTGCCACCAGTGAACCCAGGGAGGGATTTTCCTACGAGCAGTACTTC.

The CDR3 sequence: CASSQDWASGRNNEQFF. The CDR3 DNA sequence: TGCGCCAGCAGCCAAGATTGGGCCAGCGGTAGGAACAATGAGCAGTTCTTC. The genes are TRBV4-1 and TRBJ2-1; maybe TRBD2 (5 bases). V dropped 0 bases and J dropped 5 bases, with 17 bases sitting between them. The CDR3 runs 17 residues. Germline loops: CDR1 MGHRA, CDR2 YSYEKL.

The chain couples TRBV7-5 to TRBJ1-2. TRBV7-5 corresponds to a pseudogene. This CDR3 contains 13 residues. CDR3: CARGTTKPYGYTF. In DNA form, the CDR3 reads TGTGCCAGAGGTACCACCAAGCCCTATGGCTACACCTTC.

This clone was seen only once. The V gene is TRBV5-4, the J gene TRBJ2-1; 7 bases are a match to TRBD2. Per germline, CDR1 SGHNT and CDR2 YYREEE (reference sequence). V trimming: 4 bases; J trimming: 8 bases; junction bases outside the gene matches: 18. The CDR3 has 17 amino acids. The CDR3 nucleotides read TGTGCCAGCAGCCCCACTTCGGGGCGGGAGAGAAGTGATGAGCAGTTCTTC. Its protein product is CASSPTSGRERSDEQFF.

V is TRBV28 and J is TRBJ1-6; D is perhaps TRBD1 (5 bases). This CDR3 has 15 amino acids. Trimming took 4 bases from V and 10 from J, leaving 17 bases between them. Germline CDR1 MDHEN, CDR2 SYDVKM. DNA of the CDR3: TGTGCCAGCAGTTCCGAGCGCAGGGCTGTGTCACCCCTCCACTTT. Translation gives CASSSERRAVSPLHF.

This sequence joins TRBV18 and TRBJ2-7; 7 nucleotides agree with TRBD1. Germline-derived CDR1 and CDR2 are KGHSH and LQKENI. The junction had 14 bases not matched to a gene; V was cut back by 3 bases and J by 3 bases. The CDR3 length is 17 residues. The chain's CDR3 is CASSPGTGALLFYEQYF. DNA for the CDR3: TGTGCCAGCTCACCCGGAACAGGGGCCCTTTTGTTCTACGAGCAGTACTTC.

This clone has only one observation. The chain uses TRBV7-2 and TRBJ1-2; the D gene is possibly TRBD1 (6 bases). Trimming shortened V by 8 bases and J by 4 bases, and 14 bases separated the two germline ends. The CDR3 totals 13 residues. The V gene's germline CDR1 is SGHTA and CDR2 FQGNSA. CDR3 sequence: CASSRGAAYGYTF. In nucleotides, the CDR3 is TGTGCCAGCTCGCGGGGGGCGGCCTATGGCTACACCTTC.

This chain links TRBV7-9 with TRBJ2-3; the match to TRBD1 covers 8 bases. The V gene's germline CDR1 is SEHNR and CDR2 FQNEAQ (reference sequence). V shed 5 bases and J 3 bases; nucleotides not matched to a gene: 4. The CDR3 loop spans 14 amino acids. As DNA, the CDR3 is TGTGCCAGCAGCCAACGACAGGGGACAGATACGCAGTATTTT. Translated: CASSQRQGTDTQYF. Using reference TRBV7-9 and TRBJ2-3 for the parts outside the CDR3, the full variable domain is DTGVSQNPRHKITKRGQNVTFRCDPISEHNRLYWYRQTLGQGPEFLTYFQNEAQLEKSRLLSDRFSAERPKGSFSTLEIQRTEQGDSAMYLCASSQRQGTDTQYFGPGTRLTVL.

The chain uses TRBV12-3 or TRBV12-4 and TRBJ1-2, with 8 bases lining up with TRBD1. Trimming took 6 bases from V and 4 from J; bases not matched to a gene: 4. The length of the CDR3 is 13 residues. In nucleotides, the CDR3 is TGTGCCAGCAGCCCGGGACAGGTCTATGGCTACACCTTC. The encoded protein is CASSPGQVYGYTF.